Below, one T cell receptor beta chain is given with its context. The antigen remains undetermined. TCRdb re-analysed the 5' RACE reads in MiXCR, keeping a single row per CDR3 protein. The sample records under 400,000 distinct CDR3 sequences, around 27% being singletons. CDR3 length equals 15 residues. V shed 6 bases and J shed 4 bases, with 19 bases lying between them. In germline, CDR1 is DFQATT, CDR2 SNEGSKA (reference sequence). This record comes from a study of T-cell memory formation after mild COVID-19. Across the whole study: The two donors had largely donor-specific TCR clusters. Study findings and constraints: Day 15 to 85 contractors were CD4/CD8 balanced; later expanders leaned CD4+.

V usage is TRBV20-1 and J usage is TRBJ1-5; possibly TRBD1 for D (6 bases). This clonotype originated in an adult woman who had mild COVID-19 (a few samples of this study predate the infection). Cell type and time point are not known. The specimen sequenced was PBMCs or a T cell subset sorted from them (not recorded which). The CDR3 DNA follows: TGCAGTGCACACTTTCAGGGGAGGCTTAATCAGCCCCAGCATTTT. It codes for CSAHFQGRLNQPQHF.